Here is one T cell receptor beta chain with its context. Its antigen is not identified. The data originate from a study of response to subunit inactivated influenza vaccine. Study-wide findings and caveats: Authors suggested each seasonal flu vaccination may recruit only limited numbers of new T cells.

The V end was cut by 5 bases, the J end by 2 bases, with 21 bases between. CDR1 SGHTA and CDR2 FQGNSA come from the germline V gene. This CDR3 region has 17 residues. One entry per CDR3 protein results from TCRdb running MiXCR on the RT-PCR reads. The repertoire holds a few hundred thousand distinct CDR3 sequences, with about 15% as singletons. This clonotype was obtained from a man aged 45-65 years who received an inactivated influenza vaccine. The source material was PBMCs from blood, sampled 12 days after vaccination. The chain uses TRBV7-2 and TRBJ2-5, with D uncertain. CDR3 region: CASSPRPKIRVQETQYF. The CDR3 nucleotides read TGTGCCAGCAGCCCCCGCCCCAAAATCCGGGTACAAGAGACCCAGTACTTC.